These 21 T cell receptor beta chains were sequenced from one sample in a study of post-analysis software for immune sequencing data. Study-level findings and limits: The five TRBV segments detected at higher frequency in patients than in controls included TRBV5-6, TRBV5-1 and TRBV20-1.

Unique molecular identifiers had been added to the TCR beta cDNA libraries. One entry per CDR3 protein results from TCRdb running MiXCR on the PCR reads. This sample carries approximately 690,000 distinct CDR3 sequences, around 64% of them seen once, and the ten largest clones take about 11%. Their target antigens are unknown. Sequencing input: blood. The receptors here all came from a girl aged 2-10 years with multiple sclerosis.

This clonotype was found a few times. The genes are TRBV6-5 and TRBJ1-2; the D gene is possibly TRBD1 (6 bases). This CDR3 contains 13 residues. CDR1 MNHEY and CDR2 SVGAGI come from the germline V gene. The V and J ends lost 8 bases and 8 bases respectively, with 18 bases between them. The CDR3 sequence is CASPLHRERGYTF. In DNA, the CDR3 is TGTGCCAGCCCCCTACACAGGGAGCGGGGCTACACCTTC.

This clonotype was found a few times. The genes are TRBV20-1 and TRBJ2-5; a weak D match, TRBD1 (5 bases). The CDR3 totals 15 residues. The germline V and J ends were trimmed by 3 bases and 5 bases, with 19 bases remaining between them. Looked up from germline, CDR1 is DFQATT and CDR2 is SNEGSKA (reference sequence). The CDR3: CSASRTDLGDETQYF. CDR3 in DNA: TGCAGTGCTAGCCGTACCGACCTAGGGGATGAGACCCAGTACTTC.

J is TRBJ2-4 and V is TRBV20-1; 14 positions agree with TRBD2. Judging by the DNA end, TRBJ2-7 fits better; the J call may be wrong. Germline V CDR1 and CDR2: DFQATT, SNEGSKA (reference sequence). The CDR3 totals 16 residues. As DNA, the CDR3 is TGCAGTGCTAGAGACCGTTGGACTAGCGGGAGGAGCGAGCAGTACTTC. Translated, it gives CSARDRWTSGRSEQYF.

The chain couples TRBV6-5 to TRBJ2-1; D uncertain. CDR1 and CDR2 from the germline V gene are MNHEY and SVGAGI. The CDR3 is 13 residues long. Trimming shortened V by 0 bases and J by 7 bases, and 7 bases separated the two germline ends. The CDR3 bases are TGTGCCAGCAGTTACTCGAGTGGGAATGAGCAGTTCTTC. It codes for CASSYSSGNEQFF.

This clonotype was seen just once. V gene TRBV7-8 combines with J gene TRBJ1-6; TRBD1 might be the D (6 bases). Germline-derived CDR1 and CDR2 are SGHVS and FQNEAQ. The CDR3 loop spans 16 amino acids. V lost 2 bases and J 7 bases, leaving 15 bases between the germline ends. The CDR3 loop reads CASSLPRTRGNSPLHF. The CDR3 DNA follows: TGTGCCAGCAGCTTACCGCGAACTAGGGGGAATTCACCCCTCCACTTT.

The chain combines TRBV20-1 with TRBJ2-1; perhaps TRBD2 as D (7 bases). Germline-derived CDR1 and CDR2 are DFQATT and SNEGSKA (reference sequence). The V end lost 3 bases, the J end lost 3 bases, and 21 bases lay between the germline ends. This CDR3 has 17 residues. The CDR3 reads CSASFRRGGGVYNEQFF. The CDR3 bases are TGCAGTGCTAGTTTTCGAAGGGGAGGGGGAGTCTACAATGAGCAGTTCTTC.

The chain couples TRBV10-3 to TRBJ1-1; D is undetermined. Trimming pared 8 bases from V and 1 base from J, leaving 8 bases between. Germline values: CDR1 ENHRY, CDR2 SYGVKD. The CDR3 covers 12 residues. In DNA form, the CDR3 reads TGTGCCATCTCCCCAACGAACACTGAAGCTTTCTTT. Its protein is CAISPTNTEAFF.

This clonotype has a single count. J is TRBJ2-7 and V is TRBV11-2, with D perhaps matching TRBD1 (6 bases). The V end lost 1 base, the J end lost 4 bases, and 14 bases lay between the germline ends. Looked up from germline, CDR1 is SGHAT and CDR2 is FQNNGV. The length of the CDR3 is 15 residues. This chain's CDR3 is CASSLAGRGVYEQYF. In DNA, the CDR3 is TGTGCCAGCAGCTTAGCGGGCAGGGGAGTATACGAGCAGTACTTC.

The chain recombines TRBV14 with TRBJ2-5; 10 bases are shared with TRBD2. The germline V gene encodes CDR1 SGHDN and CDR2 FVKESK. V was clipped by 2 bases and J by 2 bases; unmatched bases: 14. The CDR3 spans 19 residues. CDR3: CASSQRRKVSGGTQETQYF. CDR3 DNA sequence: TGTGCCAGCAGCCAACGACGGAAAGTTAGCGGGGGGACACAAGAGACCCAGTACTTC. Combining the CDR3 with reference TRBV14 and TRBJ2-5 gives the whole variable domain EAGVTQFPSHSVIEKGQTVTLRCDPISGHDNLYWYRRVMGKEIKFLLHFVKESKQDESGMPNNRFLAERTGGTYSTLKVQPAELEDSGVYFCASSQRRKVSGGTQETQYFGPGTRLLVL.

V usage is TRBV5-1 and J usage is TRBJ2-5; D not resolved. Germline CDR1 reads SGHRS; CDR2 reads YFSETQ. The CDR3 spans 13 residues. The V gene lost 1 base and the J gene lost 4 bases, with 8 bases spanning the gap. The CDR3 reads CASSLYDGETQYF. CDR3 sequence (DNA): TGCGCCAGCAGCTTGTATGATGGAGAGACCCAGTACTTC.

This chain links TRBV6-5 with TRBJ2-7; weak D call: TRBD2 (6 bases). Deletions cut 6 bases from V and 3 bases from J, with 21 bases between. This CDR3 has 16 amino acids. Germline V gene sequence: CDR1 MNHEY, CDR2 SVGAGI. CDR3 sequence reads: CASSTLGGASYYEQYF. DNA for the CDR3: TGTGCCAGCAGCACCCTTGGCGGGGCCAGTTACTACGAGCAGTACTTC.

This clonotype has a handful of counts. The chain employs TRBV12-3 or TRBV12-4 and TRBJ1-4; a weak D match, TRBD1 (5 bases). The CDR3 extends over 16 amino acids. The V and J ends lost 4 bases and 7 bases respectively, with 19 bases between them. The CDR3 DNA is TGTGCCAGCAGTTCCGCGGGACCAACGGGGACTGAAAAACTGTTTTTT. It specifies CASSSAGPTGTEKLFF.

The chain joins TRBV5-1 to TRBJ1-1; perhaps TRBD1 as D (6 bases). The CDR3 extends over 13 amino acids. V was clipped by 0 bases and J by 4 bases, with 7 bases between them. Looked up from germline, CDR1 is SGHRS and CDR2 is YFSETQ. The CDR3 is CASSLDRATEAFF. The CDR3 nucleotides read TGCGCCAGCAGCTTGGACAGGGCCACTGAAGCTTTCTTT. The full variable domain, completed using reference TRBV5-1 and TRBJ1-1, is KAGVTQTPRYLIKTRGQQVTLSCSPISGHRSVSWYQQTPGQGLQFLFEYFSETQRNKGNFPGRFSGRQFSNSRSEMNVSTLELGDSALYLCASSLDRATEAFFGQGTRLTVV.

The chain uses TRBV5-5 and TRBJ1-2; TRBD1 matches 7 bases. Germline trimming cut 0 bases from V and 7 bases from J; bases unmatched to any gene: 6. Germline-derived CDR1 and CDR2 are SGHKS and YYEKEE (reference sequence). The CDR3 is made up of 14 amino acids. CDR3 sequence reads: CASSLEDRRTGYTF. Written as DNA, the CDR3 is TGTGCCAGCAGCTTGGAGGACAGGAGGACTGGCTACACCTTC.

The CDR3 reads CASSRTGNTIYF. Written as DNA, the CDR3 is TGTGCCAGCAGCCGGACTGGAAACACCATATATTTT. V is TRBV28 and J is TRBJ1-3; no definite D call. The CDR3 totals 12 residues. The V and J ends lost 6 bases and 2 bases respectively, with 5 bases between them. Germline CDR1 and CDR2: MDHEN and SYDVKM.

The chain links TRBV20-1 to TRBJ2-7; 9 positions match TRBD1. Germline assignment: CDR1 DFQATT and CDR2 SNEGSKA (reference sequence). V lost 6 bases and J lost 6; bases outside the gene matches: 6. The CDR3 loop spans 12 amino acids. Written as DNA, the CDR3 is TGCAGTGCCGTACAGGGGGCCGGCGAGCAGTACTTC. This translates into CSAVQGAGEQYF.

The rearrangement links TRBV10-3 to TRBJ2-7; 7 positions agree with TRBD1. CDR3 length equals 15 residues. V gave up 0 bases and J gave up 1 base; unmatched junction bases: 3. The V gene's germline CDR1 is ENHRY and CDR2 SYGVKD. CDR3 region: CAISESAGGSYEQYF. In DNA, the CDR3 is TGTGCCATCAGTGAGTCGGCAGGGGGTTCCTACGAGCAGTACTTC.

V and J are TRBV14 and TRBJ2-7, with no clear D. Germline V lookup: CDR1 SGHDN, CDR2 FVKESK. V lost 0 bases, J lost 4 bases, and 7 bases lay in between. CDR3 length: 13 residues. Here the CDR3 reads CASSQESGYEQYF. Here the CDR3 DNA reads TGTGCCAGCAGCCAAGAATCCGGATACGAGCAGTACTTC.

The CDR3: CASSRIAGEPTDTQYF. The CDR3 bases are TGTGCCAGCAGCCGAATAGCGGGGGAGCCCACAGATACGCAGTATTTT. The chain employs TRBV7-2 and TRBJ2-3; 9 nucleotides line up with TRBD2. The CDR3 runs to 16 residues. V lost 5 bases to trimming and J lost 2 bases; unmatched junction nucleotides: 8. CDR1 and CDR2 from the germline V gene are SGHTA and FQGNSA.

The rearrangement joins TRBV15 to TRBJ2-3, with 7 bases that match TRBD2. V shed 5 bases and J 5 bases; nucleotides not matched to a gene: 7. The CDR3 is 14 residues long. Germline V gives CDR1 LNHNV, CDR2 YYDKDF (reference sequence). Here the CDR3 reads CATSSRGEGDTQYF. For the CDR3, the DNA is TGTGCCACCAGCTCACGGGGGGAAGGAGATACGCAGTATTTT. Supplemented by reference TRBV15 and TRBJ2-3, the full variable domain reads DAMVIQNPRYQVTQFGKPVTLSCSQTLNHNVMYWYQQKSSQAPKLLFHYYDKDFNNEADTPDNFQSRRPNTSFCFLDIRSPGLGDTAMYLCATSSRGEGDTQYFGPGTRLTVL.

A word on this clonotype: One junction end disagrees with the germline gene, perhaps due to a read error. The CDR3 region is CASRVDGTDYNEQFF. The CDR3 DNA is TGTGCCAGCCGCGTTGACGGGACGGATTACAATGAGCAGTTCTTC. The V and J genes are TRBV9 and TRBJ2-1; D may correspond to TRBD1 or TRBD2 (5 bases each). Germline-derived CDR1 and CDR2 are SGDLS and YYNGEE. This CDR3 comprises 15 residues.